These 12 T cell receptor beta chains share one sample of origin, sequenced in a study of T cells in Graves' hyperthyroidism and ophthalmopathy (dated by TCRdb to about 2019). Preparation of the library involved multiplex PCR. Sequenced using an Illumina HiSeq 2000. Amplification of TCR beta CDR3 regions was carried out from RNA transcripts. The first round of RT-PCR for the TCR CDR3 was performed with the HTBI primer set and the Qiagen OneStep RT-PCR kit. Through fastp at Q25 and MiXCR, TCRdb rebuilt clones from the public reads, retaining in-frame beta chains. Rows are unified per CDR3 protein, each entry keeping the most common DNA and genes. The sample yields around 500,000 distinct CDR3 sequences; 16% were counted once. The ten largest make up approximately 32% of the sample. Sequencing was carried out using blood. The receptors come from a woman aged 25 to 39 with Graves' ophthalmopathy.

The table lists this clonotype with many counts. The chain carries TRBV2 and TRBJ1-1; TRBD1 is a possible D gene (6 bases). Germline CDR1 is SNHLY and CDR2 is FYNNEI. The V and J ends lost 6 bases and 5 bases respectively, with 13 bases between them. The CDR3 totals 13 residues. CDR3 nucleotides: TGTGCCAGCAGGTTTACAGGGAAGACTGAAGCTTTCTTT. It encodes CASRFTGKTEAFF. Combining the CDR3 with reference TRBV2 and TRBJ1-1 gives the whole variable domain EPEVTQTPSHQVTQMGQEVILRCVPISNHLYFYWYRQILGQKVEFLVSFYNNEISEKSEIFDDQFSVERPDGSNFTLKIRSTKLEDSAMYFCASRFTGKTEAFFGQGTRLTVV.

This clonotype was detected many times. In nucleotides, the CDR3 is TGTGCCAGCAGCTTAGGTGGGCTATTTAATGAGCAGTTCTTC. It specifies CASSLGGLFNEQFF. The chain uses TRBV11-3 and TRBJ2-1; no definite D call. Germline CDR1 SGHNT, CDR2 YENEEA. The V end was cut by 1 base, the J end by 7 bases, with 11 bases between. The CDR3 totals 14 residues.

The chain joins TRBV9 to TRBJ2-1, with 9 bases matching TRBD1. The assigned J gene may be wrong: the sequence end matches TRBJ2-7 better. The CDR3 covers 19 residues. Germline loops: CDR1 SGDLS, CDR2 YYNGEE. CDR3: CASSVAPSTGTGYHNEQYF. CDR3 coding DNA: TGTGCCAGCAGCGTAGCACCCTCGACCGGGACAGGGTACCACAATGAGCAGTACTTC.

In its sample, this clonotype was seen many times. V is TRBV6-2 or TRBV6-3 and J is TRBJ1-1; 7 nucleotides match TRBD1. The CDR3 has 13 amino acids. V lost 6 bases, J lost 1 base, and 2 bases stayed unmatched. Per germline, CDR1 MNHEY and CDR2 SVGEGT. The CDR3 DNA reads TGTGCCAGCAGGAGGACAGGGAACACTGAAGCTTTCTTT. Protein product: CASRRTGNTEAFF.

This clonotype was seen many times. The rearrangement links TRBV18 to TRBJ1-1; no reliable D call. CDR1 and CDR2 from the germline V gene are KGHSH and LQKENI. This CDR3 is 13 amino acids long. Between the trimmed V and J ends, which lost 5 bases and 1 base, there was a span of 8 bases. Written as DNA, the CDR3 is TGTGCCAGCTCAGCCAGAGAGAACACTGAAGCTTTCTTT. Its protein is CASSARENTEAFF.

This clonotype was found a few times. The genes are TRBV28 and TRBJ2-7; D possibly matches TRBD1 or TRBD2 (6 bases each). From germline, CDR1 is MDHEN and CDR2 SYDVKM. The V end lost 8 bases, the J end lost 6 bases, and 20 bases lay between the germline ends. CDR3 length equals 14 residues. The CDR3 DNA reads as TGTGCCAGCCGAACCCGTACTAGCAGGGGCGAGCAGTACTTC. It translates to CASRTRTSRGEQYF.

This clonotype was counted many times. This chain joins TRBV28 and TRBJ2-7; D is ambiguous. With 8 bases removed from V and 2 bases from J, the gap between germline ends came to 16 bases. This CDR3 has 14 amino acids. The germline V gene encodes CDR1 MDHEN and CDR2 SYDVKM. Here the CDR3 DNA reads TGTGCCAGCTCCCCAGAGAGGTTCCCCTACGAGCAGTACTTC. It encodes CASSPERFPYEQYF.

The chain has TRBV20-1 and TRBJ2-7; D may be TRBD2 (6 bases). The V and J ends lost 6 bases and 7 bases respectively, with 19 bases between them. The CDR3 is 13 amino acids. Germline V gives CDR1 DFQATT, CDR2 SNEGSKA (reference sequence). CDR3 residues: CSAYWAGSREQYF. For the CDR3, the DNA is TGCAGTGCCTACTGGGCGGGATCTCGAGAGCAGTACTTC.

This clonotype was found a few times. CDR3 coding DNA: TGTGCCACCAGTGATTTGCTCTATACGCAGTATTTT. It yields the protein CATSDLLYTQYF. The chain has TRBV24-1 and TRBJ2-3; D unresolved. CDR1 is KGHDR and CDR2 is SFDVKD in the germline V gene. The CDR3 sequence is 12 residues long. V lost 0 bases and J 7 bases, leaving 4 bases between the germline ends.

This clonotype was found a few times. The CDR3 DNA reads as TGTGCCAGCAGCCAAGGTGCAGGGGACTCGCATCAGCCCCAGCATTTT. Protein sequence: CASSQGAGDSHQPQHF. The rearrangement links TRBV3-2 to TRBJ1-5. TRBV3-2 is a pseudogene. The CDR3 covers 16 residues.

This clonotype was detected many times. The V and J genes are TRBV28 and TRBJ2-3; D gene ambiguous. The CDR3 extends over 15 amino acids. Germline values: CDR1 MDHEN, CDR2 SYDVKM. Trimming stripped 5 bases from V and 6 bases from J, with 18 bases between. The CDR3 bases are TGTGCCAGCAGTCCTGCTCGCCCCAACACGGATACGCAGTATTTT. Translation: CASSPARPNTDTQYF.

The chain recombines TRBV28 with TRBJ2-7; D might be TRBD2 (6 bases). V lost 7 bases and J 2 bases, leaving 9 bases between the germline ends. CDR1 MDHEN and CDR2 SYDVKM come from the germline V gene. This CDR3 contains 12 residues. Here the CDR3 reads CASNQRAYEQYF. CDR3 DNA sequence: TGTGCCAGCAACCAGCGGGCCTACGAGCAGTACTTC.